This passage covers 24 T cell receptor beta chains from one sample sequenced in a study of regulatory T cells in long-lasting Graves disease. The TCR beta library used iRepertoire HTBI primers with Arm-PCR amplification of CDR3. TCRdb passed the multiplex PCR reads through MiXCR, listing each CDR3 protein once. The table lists approximately 560,000 distinct CDR3 sequences, about 16% of them singletons. The time point was: newly diagnosed GD, antithyroid drugs for less than 3 months. RNA extracted from PBMCs served as the sequencing template. The data also belong to a second study, concerning T cells in Graves' hyperthyroidism and ophthalmopathy.

This specimen was peripheral blood mononuclear cells (PBMCs), taken at new diagnosis, from a patient treated with antithyroid drugs. These TCRs come from a man between 18 and 35 years old with Graves disease.

This clonotype has only a few counts. This chain uses TRBV5-1 with TRBJ2-1, with D possibly being TRBD2 (6 bases). This CDR3 has 13 amino acids. Germline V gene lookup returns CDR1 SGHRS and CDR2 YFSETQ. Trimming cost V 5 bases and J 9 bases, with 15 bases left between them. CDR3 DNA: TGCGCCAGCAGAGGGGTAGGGAGGCTTGAGCAGTTCTTC. Its protein is CASRGVGRLEQFF.

In this sample, this clonotype turned up a few times. The chain employs TRBV20-1 and TRBJ2-3; no reliable D call. The CDR3 contains 15 residues. The V end lost 6 bases, the J end lost 3 bases, and 19 bases lay between the germline ends. CDR1 and CDR2 (germline): DFQATT, SNEGSKA (reference sequence). The DNA of the CDR3 is TGCAGTGCCTTACGCGGCGGTCTCCTTACAGATACGCAGTATTTT. It yields the protein CSALRGGLLTDTQYF.

This clonotype was counted ten times or more. The genes are TRBV6-2 or TRBV6-3 and TRBJ1-2; D unclear. From germline, CDR1 is MNHEY and CDR2 SVGEGT. Trimming removed 6 bases from V and 4 bases from J, with 12 bases in between. The CDR3 has 13 residues. CDR3 amino acids: CASRNGEIYGYTF. CDR3 bases: TGTGCCAGCAGGAATGGGGAGATCTATGGCTACACCTTC.

This rearrangement joins TRBV20-1 to TRBJ2-7; D perhaps matches TRBD2 (5 bases). The CDR3 consists of 13 residues. Germline CDR1 DFQATT, CDR2 SNEGSKA (reference sequence). V gave up 1 base and J gave up 3 bases, with 10 bases separating them. CDR3: CSARAGGFYEQYF. The CDR3 DNA sequence: TGCAGTGCTAGAGCGGGCGGGTTCTACGAGCAGTACTTC.

The CDR3 nucleotides are TGTGCCAGCAGCTTCGGCAGGGGGCAGCCGGTAAGGGTAAGGCGGACTGAAGCTTTCTTT. It translates to CASSFGRGQPVRVRRTEAFF. This chain connects TRBV11-2 to TRBJ1-1, with 8 bases matching TRBD1. The CDR3 contains 20 residues. V was clipped by 3 bases and J by 5 bases; unmatched bases: 23. CDR1 and CDR2 from the germline V gene are SGHAT and FQNNGV.

This chain links TRBV18 with TRBJ2-5; tentative D call: TRBD2 (5 bases). The CDR3 loop spans 14 amino acids. V dropped 6 bases and J dropped 3 bases, with 14 bases sitting between them. Per germline, CDR1 KGHSH and CDR2 LQKENI. Here the CDR3 reads CASSSYREEETQYF. In nucleotides, the CDR3 is TGTGCCAGCTCTTCATATCGGGAAGAAGAGACCCAGTACTTC.

This clonotype was picked up a small number of times. V usage is TRBV16 and J usage is TRBJ1-2; D call uncertain. This CDR3 contains 12 residues. Trimming pared 4 bases from V and 6 bases from J, leaving 9 bases between. Germline assignment: CDR1 KGHSY and CDR2 FQNENV. The CDR3 DNA is TGTGCCAGCAGCCCACAGTCGAATGGCTACACCTTC. Its translation is CASSPQSNGYTF.

This clonotype appeared many times. The chain has TRBV28 and TRBJ2-7; TRBD2 matches at 8 bases. After removal of 3 bases from V and 4 bases from J, the junction contained 11 bases not matched to a gene. The CDR3 extends over 16 amino acids. Per the germline V gene, CDR1 is MDHEN and CDR2 is SYDVKM. The CDR3 DNA is TGTGCCAGCAGTTTGTTATATCGGGAGGGATCGTACGAGCAGTACTTC. This translates into CASSLLYREGSYEQYF.

This chain uses TRBV20-1 with TRBJ1-2; perhaps TRBD1 as D (5 bases). Trimming removed 5 bases from V and 8 bases from J, with 12 bases in between. Germline CDR1 and CDR2: DFQATT and SNEGSKA (reference sequence). This CDR3 spans 11 amino acids. The CDR3 coding sequence is TGCAGTGCTTTTGGGACCTCGGGCTACACCTTC. Protein: CSAFGTSGYTF.

The chain joins TRBV7-9 to TRBJ2-7; TRBD1 matches 12 bases. Trimming removed 5 bases from V and 3 bases from J; junction bases left unmatched: 17. This CDR3 region has 19 residues. Germline CDR1 and CDR2: SEHNR and FQNEAQ (reference sequence). This CDR3 is CASSPNEGQGAKAVYEQYF. The CDR3 nucleotides are TGTGCCAGCAGCCCGAATGAGGGACAGGGGGCAAAAGCGGTCTACGAGCAGTACTTC.

This clonotype was detected only a few times. The chain employs TRBV20-1 and TRBJ2-5; 8 nucleotides align to TRBD1. V shed 4 bases and J 4 bases; nucleotides not matched to a gene: 8. CDR3 length: 14 amino acids. Germline loops: CDR1 DFQATT, CDR2 SNEGSKA (reference sequence). Written as DNA, the CDR3 is TGCAGTGCTACCGACAGGGGAGTAAGAGAGACCCAGTACTTC. It specifies CSATDRGVRETQYF.

This clonotype was seen ten or more times. The chain is built from TRBV12-3 or TRBV12-4 and TRBJ1-5, with D perhaps matching TRBD1 (5 bases). The V end was cut by 5 bases, the J end by 1 base, with 9 bases between. The CDR3 covers 14 residues. This CDR3 is CASSIRDSNQPQHF. The DNA of the CDR3 is TGTGCCAGCAGTATCCGGGACAGCAATCAGCCCCAGCATTTT.

This clonotype was seen ten or more times. The J gene is TRBJ1-6, the V gene TRBV6-1; the D is unclear. With 2 bases removed from V and 10 bases from J, the gap between germline ends came to 6 bases. Germline V gives CDR1 MNHNS, CDR2 SASEGT. The CDR3 covers 12 residues. The CDR3: CASSEPSSPLHF. Written as DNA, the CDR3 is TGTGCCAGCAGTGAACCGTCGTCACCCCTCCACTTT.

V and J are TRBV20-1 and TRBJ1-1; the D gene is possibly TRBD1 (6 bases). This CDR3 is built from 12 residues. Germline-derived CDR1 and CDR2 are DFQATT and SNEGSKA (reference sequence). Trimming took 6 bases from V and 7 from J, leaving 15 bases between them. The CDR3: CSAHTGYSEAFF. The CDR3 nucleotides read TGCAGTGCGCATACAGGGTATAGTGAAGCTTTCTTT.

This clonotype was counted many times. This CDR3 is CSARLRETQYF. DNA of the CDR3: TGCAGTGCTAGACTTAGGGAGACCCAGTACTTC. V and J are TRBV20-1 and TRBJ2-5; D ambiguous. Germline CDR1 is DFQATT and CDR2 is SNEGSKA (reference sequence). The CDR3 length is 11 residues. V shed 2 bases and J shed 5 bases, with 6 bases lying between them.

V gene TRBV7-3 combines with J gene TRBJ1-1, with a possible D match to TRBD1 (6 bases). Germline-derived CDR1 and CDR2 are SGHTA and FQGTGA. CDR3 length equals 14 residues. Trimming removed 1 base from V and 8 bases from J, with 14 bases in between. The CDR3 bases are TGTGCCAGCAGCTTAAGTAAAACCGGGACAGAAGCTTTCTTT. Translated: CASSLSKTGTEAFF. Together with reference TRBV7-3 and TRBJ1-1, the CDR3 gives the full variable domain: GAGVSQTPSNKVTEKGKYVELRCDPISGHTALYWYRQSLGQGPEFLIYFQGTGAADDSGLPNDRFFAVRPEGSVSTLKIQRTERGDSAVYLCASSLSKTGTEAFFGQGTRLTVV.

The V gene is TRBV4-1, the J gene TRBJ1-1; D unclear. This CDR3 spans 14 amino acids. Trimming left V 4 bases short and J 4 bases short, with 13 bases between. The V gene's germline CDR1 is MGHRA and CDR2 YSYEKL. CDR3 sequence reads: CASSPTRVGTEAFF. CDR3 sequence (DNA): TGCGCCAGCAGCCCAACCCGGGTGGGCACTGAAGCTTTCTTT.

CDR3 region: CASSSTLSGMEYNEQFF. The CDR3 DNA sequence: TGCGCCAGCAGCTCCACCCTTAGCGGGATGGAATACAATGAGCAGTTCTTC. The V gene is TRBV5-1, the J gene TRBJ2-1; the match to TRBD2 covers 8 bases. The germline CDR1 and CDR2 sequences are SGHRS and YFSETQ. The length of the CDR3 is 17 residues. Losses at the gene ends were 3 bases for V and 4 bases for J; bases not matched to a gene: 12.

This clonotype came up many times. The chain joins TRBV19 to TRBJ2-7; 9 bases are a match to TRBD1. CDR1 is LNHDA, CDR2 SQIVND, per germline (reference sequence). The CDR3 extends over 15 amino acids. After removal of 7 bases from V and 0 bases from J, the junction contained 7 bases not matched to a gene. CDR3 sequence (DNA): TGTGCCAGTACTGAGACAGGGGGGAGCTCCTACGAGCAGTACTTC. Translating it yields CASTETGGSSYEQYF.

At least ten counts were recorded for this clonotype. This chain joins TRBV11-3 and TRBJ2-1, with D maybe TRBD2 (6 bases). The CDR3 is 18 amino acids. The germline V gene has CDR1 SGHNT and CDR2 YENEEA. Trimming pared 2 bases from V and 0 bases from J, leaving 17 bases between. The CDR3 nucleotides read TGTGCCAGCAGCTTACGTTCCCCTTTCGGGAGCTCCTACAATGAGCAGTTCTTC. This translates into CASSLRSPFGSSYNEQFF.

This clonotype was observed a handful of times. V usage is TRBV29-1 and J usage is TRBJ1-1, with a possible D match to TRBD1 (6 bases). CDR1 is SQVTM, CDR2 ANQGSEA, per germline. Trimming cost V 5 bases and J 1 base, with 11 bases left between them. The CDR3 totals 13 residues. The CDR3 DNA is TGCAGCGTTCAGATGGACAGGAACACTGAAGCTTTCTTT. Its protein product is CSVQMDRNTEAFF.

About this clonotype: The junction departs from germline at one end; a sequencing error may be responsible. This sequence joins TRBV7-6 and TRBJ2-2; 10 nucleotides agree with TRBD2. Germline lookup yields CDR1 SGHVS and CDR2 FNYEAQ. This CDR3 is 16 amino acids long. Here the CDR3 DNA reads TGTGTCAGCAGCTCACTCCTAGCGGGGGACACCGGGGAGCTGTTTTTT. It specifies CVSSSLLAGDTGELFF.

Details on this clonotype: A read error is possible here, since a much larger clone lies one base away. The chain carries TRBV11-2 and TRBJ2-7; 9 bases fit TRBD1. The junction had 16 bases not matched to a gene; V was cut back by 1 base and J by 3 bases. The CDR3 is 19 residues long. Germline V gene lookup returns CDR1 SGHAT and CDR2 FQNNGV. The CDR3 DNA reads TGTGCCAGCAGCTTAGTACCATCGCATGAGGACAGGGGTAACTACGAGCAGTACTTC. This sequence encodes CASSLVPSHEDRGNYEQYF.

CDR3 region: CASRRAAKQYF. The CDR3 bases are TGTGCCAGCAGGAGGGCGGCGAAGCAGTACTTC. The rearrangement joins TRBV28 to TRBJ2-7; D is possibly TRBD2 (5 bases). The ends were cut back, 6 bases at V and 8 bases at J, with 11 bases in the middle. Germline V lookup: CDR1 MDHEN, CDR2 SYDVKM. The length of the CDR3 is 11 residues.